This note documents a single T cell receptor (beta chain) sequence. The assay was immunoSEQ multiplex PCR, and TCRdb's table has in-frame clones only and misses some. The sample lists some 10,000 clones; 60% to 85% were seen once. Trimming removed 2 bases at V and 7 bases at J, with 21 bases between. This CDR3 comprises 17 residues. The germline gives CDR1 MNHEY, CDR2 SMNVEV (reference sequence). This entry is derived from a study of early stage breast cancer tumors. The sequenced sample consisted of normal breast tissue next to the tumor. The chain uses TRBV27 and TRBJ2-1; D possibly corresponds to TRBD2 (6 bases). This clonotype originated in a person aged 40 to 49 with breast cancer. The chain's CDR3 is CASSLGGWGEVRNEQFF. The DNA of the CDR3 is TGTGCCAGCAGTTTAGGGGGGTGGGGGGAGGTACGAAATGAGCAGTTCTTC.